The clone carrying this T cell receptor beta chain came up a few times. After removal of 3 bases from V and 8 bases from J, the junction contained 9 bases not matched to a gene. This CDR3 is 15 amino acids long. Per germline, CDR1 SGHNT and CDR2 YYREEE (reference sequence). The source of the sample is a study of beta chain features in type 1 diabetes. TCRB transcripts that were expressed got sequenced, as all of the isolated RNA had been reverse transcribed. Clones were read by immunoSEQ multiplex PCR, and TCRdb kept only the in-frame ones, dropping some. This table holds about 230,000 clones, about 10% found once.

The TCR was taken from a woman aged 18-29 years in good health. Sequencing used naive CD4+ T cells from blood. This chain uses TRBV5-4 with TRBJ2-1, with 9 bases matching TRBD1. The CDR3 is CASSSLLQGADEQFF. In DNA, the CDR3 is TGTGCCAGCAGCTCCCTGTTACAGGGGGCTGATGAGCAGTTCTTC.